This is a list of T cell receptor beta chains from one sample in a study of cytomegalovirus exposure and HLA in healthy donors. The table came from immunoSEQ multiplex PCR; TCRdb's copy has only in-frame clones and leaves some out. The sample carries around 210,000 clones, around 78% recorded once. Source material: PBMCs. These receptors came from a boy younger than 18 in good health and CMV-seronegative. The conserved cysteine and the conserved F or W are not part of the CDR3 here.

TRBV6-6	TRBJ2-5	ASSPSGETQY
TRBV27	TRBJ1-1	ASSLATGGTEAF
TRBV6-6	TRBJ2-2	ASRPWRGAEGELF
TRBV4-1	TRBJ1-2	ASSQEVGSSGDGYT
TRBV2	TRBJ1-2	ASSDEGYGYT
TRBV11-2	TRBJ2-2	ASSLLLNTGELF
TRBV5-1	TRBJ2-7	ASSRARDRVTYEQY
TRBV6-5	TRBJ2-3	ASSQWGGGQY
TRBV18	TRBJ2-7	ASSRSGGGYEQY
TRBV11-3	TRBJ2-1	ASSLGGGATLNNEQF
TRBV29-1	TRBJ1-2	SVSPGGTAGGYT
TRBV5-4	.	ASSAPHAGVSYEQY
TRBV9	.	ASSVEGGTGYNEQY
TRBV5-5	TRBJ1-1	ASSFYRATEAF
TRBV2	TRBJ1-4	ASSSDSNEKLF
TRBV6-4	TRBJ2-1	ASSDLAGALREQF
TRBV9	TRBJ2-2	ASSAGSPGELF
TRBV4-1	TRBJ1-1	ASSQDREAF
TRBV27	TRBJ2-3	ASSWAGHSHGTQY
TRBV5-8	TRBJ2-1	ASSYPGQGRREQF
TRBV5-8	TRBJ2-1	ASSLEPSGGVNEQF
TRBV5-1	TRBJ2-1	ASSLGLAGYNEQF
TRBV27	TRBJ1-1	ASSLSIGALMNTEAF
TRBV5-1	TRBJ1-5	ASSLNPGQPQH
TRBV30	TRBJ1-1	AWSVGQRGTEAF
TRBV5-8	TRBJ1-1	ASSPWAGTEAF
TRBV29-1	TRBJ2-7	SVVAYEQY
TRBV9	TRBJ1-2	ASSVDEAINYGYT
TRBV5-4	TRBJ1-4	ASSLGQAEKLF
TRBV6-5	TRBJ1-2	ASSFGTGAYGYT
TRBV2	TRBJ1-4	ASNPQGEEKLF
TRBV4-2	TRBJ2-6	ASSQDRVFRDRVLSGANVLT
TRBV19	TRBJ2-7	ASSNGLRDIRSYEQY
TRBV4-2	TRBJ1-4	ASSQDRVKGEKLF
TRBV7-9	TRBJ1-2	ASMMTGVHGYT
TRBV11-3	TRBJ1-1	ASAQGRYNTEAF
TRBV5-1	TRBJ2-3	ASSLGGSVLGTDTQY
TRBV5-6	TRBJ2-7	ASSPDPGQGIYEQY
TRBV5-1	TRBJ1-3	ASSLGTGFGNTIY
TRBV2	TRBJ1-2	ASSTYIQVYGYT
TRBV7-7	TRBJ2-1	ASSSDLTTYNEQF
TRBV6-1	TRBJ2-3	ASSQASGGPRADTQY
TRBV30	TRBJ1-4	AWSVRQTGEKLF
TRBV5-4	TRBJ2-1	ASSLDGGTYNEQF
TRBV29-1	TRBJ1-1	SVPGTPDEAF
TRBV6-1	TRBJ2-7	ASSTTTGGDYEQY
TRBV6-5	TRBJ2-3	ASSYLDTQY
TRBV7-7	TRBJ2-5	ASSSLAGGPRTQY
TRBV29-1	TRBJ1-1	SVELPGREEAF
TRBV5-4	TRBJ1-2	ASSLTGKYGYT